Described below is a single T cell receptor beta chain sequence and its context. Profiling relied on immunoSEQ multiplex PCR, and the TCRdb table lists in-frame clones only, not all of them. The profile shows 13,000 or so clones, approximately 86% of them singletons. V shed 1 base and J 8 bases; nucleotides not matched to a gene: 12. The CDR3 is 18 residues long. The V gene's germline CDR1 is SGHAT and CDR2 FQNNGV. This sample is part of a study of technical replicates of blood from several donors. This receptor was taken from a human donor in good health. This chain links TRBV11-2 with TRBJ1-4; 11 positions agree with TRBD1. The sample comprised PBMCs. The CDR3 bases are TGTGCCAGCAGCTTAGGGGTAAAACCGGGACAGGGGGAAGAAAAACTGTTTTTT. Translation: CASSLGVKPGQGEEKLFF.